A selection of T cell receptor beta chains follows, all from one sample in a study of cytomegalovirus exposure and HLA in healthy donors. TCRdb keeps only in-frame clones here, not all; method: immunoSEQ multiplex PCR. This repertoire shows approximately 160,000 clones, roughly 80% found once; its top ten account for approximately 5.5%. The sequencing input was PBMCs. Source of these receptors: a man aged 25 to 40 in good health and CMV-seropositive. Both conserved end residues are part of each CDR3. Each record gives: CDR3 protein, CDR3 DNA, D gene, V gene, clone size, J gene. D genes are given only for firm matches. The size entry is marked missing in some rows and otherwise reads once, few, many or a size class.

CDR3 protein: CASSQDLQGRYGYTF
CDR3 DNA: TGCGCCAGCAGCCAAGATCTACAGGGACGGTATGGCTACACCTTC
D gene: .
V gene: TRBV4-3
clone size: .
J gene: TRBJ1-2

CDR3 protein: CAISDGEDEQYF
CDR3 DNA: TGTGCCATCAGCGATGGGGAGGACGAGCAGTACTTC
D gene: .
V gene: TRBV10-3
clone size: .
J gene: TRBJ2-7

CDR3 protein: CASSLAGGPYNEQFF
CDR3 DNA: TGTGCCAGCAGTTTAGCGGGAGGCCCCTACAATGAGCAGTTCTTC
D gene: TRBD2
V gene: TRBV2
clone size: .
J gene: TRBJ2-1

CDR3 protein: CASIRRPGNTIYF
CDR3 DNA: TGTGCCAGCATCCGGAGACCTGGAAACACCATATATTTT
D gene: .
V gene: TRBV13
clone size: .
J gene: TRBJ1-3

CDR3 protein: CASSLGRGGSYEQYF
CDR3 DNA: TGTGCCAGCAGTTTGGGGCGGGGGGGCTCCTACGAGCAGTACTTC
D gene: TRBD2
V gene: TRBV28
clone size: .
J gene: TRBJ2-7

CDR3 protein: CASPPGTNPARPQHF
CDR3 DNA: TGTGCCAGCCCGCCAGGTACGAATCCGGCGCGGCCCCAGCATTTT
D gene: .
V gene: TRBV28
clone size: few
J gene: TRBJ1-5

CDR3 protein: CASTPDTRSSYEQYF
CDR3 DNA: TGTGCCAGCACCCCCGACACTCGGTCCTCCTACGAGCAGTACTTC
D gene: .
V gene: TRBV5-5
clone size: .
J gene: TRBJ2-7

CDR3 protein: CASSSMGARLDEQYF
CDR3 DNA: TGTGCCAGCAGCTCGATGGGGGCCCGCTTGGACGAGCAGTACTTC
D gene: .
V gene: TRBV7-2
clone size: .
J gene: TRBJ2-7

CDR3 protein: CASSLTGTGRYEQYF
CDR3 DNA: TGCGCCAGCAGCCTTACCGGGACAGGGAGATACGAGCAGTACTTC
D gene: TRBD1
V gene: TRBV4-1
clone size: .
J gene: TRBJ2-7

CDR3 protein: CASSRTSGASEQYF
CDR3 DNA: TGTGCCAGTTCTCGGACTAGCGGGGCTTCTGAGCAGTACTTC
D gene: TRBD2
V gene: TRBV19
clone size: few
J gene: TRBJ2-7

CDR3 protein: CASRPSGRIREQYF
CDR3 DNA: TGTGCCAGCAGACCTAGCGGGAGAATACGGGAGCAGTACTTC
D gene: TRBD2
V gene: TRBV5-6
clone size: .
J gene: TRBJ2-7

CDR3 protein: CASSLGSSGANGLTF
CDR3 DNA: TGCGCCAGCAGCTTGGGGAGCTCTGGGGCCAACGGCCTGACTTTC
D gene: .
V gene: TRBV5-1
clone size: .
J gene: TRBJ2-6

CDR3 protein: CASSLGPSVYEQYF
CDR3 DNA: TGTGCCAGCAGCTTAGGGCCGTCTGTCTACGAGCAGTACTTC
D gene: .
V gene: TRBV7-2
clone size: .
J gene: TRBJ2-7

CDR3 protein: CASSERQGRNTEAFF
CDR3 DNA: TGTGCCAGCAGTGAGCGACAGGGTCGGAACACTGAAGCTTTCTTT
D gene: TRBD1
V gene: TRBV6-4
clone size: .
J gene: TRBJ1-1

CDR3 protein: CASSLLGGDSGELFF
CDR3 DNA: TGTGCCAGCAGTCTACTGGGGGGAGATAGCGGGGAGCTGTTTTTT
D gene: .
V gene: TRBV27
clone size: .
J gene: TRBJ2-2

CDR3 protein: CASSLLGGDIQYF
CDR3 DNA: TGTGCCAGCAGTTTGTTGGGGGGAGACATTCAGTACTTC
D gene: .
V gene: TRBV28
clone size: .
J gene: TRBJ2-4

CDR3 protein: CASSPRLQGGGYTF
CDR3 DNA: TGTGCCAGCAGTCCCAGACTACAGGGGGGGGGCTACACCTTC
D gene: TRBD1
V gene: TRBV27
clone size: .
J gene: TRBJ1-2

CDR3 protein: CASSRGGSGKYNEQFF
CDR3 DNA: TGTGCCAGCAGCCGGGGGGGTAGCGGGAAGTACAATGAGCAGTTCTTC
D gene: TRBD2
V gene: TRBV7-2
clone size: .
J gene: TRBJ2-1

CDR3 protein: CASSYSGLETQYF
CDR3 DNA: TGTGCCAGCAGTTACTCCGGGTTGGAGACCCAGTACTTC
D gene: .
V gene: TRBV6-6
clone size: .
J gene: TRBJ2-5

CDR3 protein: CASRRGAPLNEQFF
CDR3 DNA: TGTGCCAGCAGGCGGGGGGCCCCACTCAATGAGCAGTTCTTC
D gene: TRBD2
V gene: TRBV27
clone size: few
J gene: TRBJ2-1

CDR3 protein: CASSLDGFNQPQHF
CDR3 DNA: TGTGCCAGCAGCTTAGACGGGTTCAATCAGCCCCAGCATTTT
D gene: .
V gene: TRBV7-9
clone size: .
J gene: TRBJ1-5

CDR3 protein: CASSPPSGRLDNEQFF
CDR3 DNA: TGTGCCAGCTCACCACCTAGCGGGAGGCTTGACAATGAGCAGTTCTTC
D gene: TRBD2
V gene: TRBV18
clone size: .
J gene: TRBJ2-1